This is a list of T cell receptor beta chains from one sample in a study of shared clonotypes between healthy human individuals. Assay: immunoSEQ multiplex PCR; the TCRdb copy retains only in-frame clones and omits some. The sample yields fewer than 2.5 million clones, approximately 94% seen once. The sequenced material came from naive CD4+ T cells from PBMCs. These receptors came from a man in his late teens or twenties in good health. Some clones in this sample may be carry-over from other donors' samples. The CDR3 runs from the conserved cysteine through the conserved F or W. The size of a clone is reported for some rows only, either as once, few or many, or as a class for expanded clones.

j_call clone_size v_call cdr3_aa
TRBJ2-1 . TRBV29-1 CSVSQGDNEQFF
TRBJ1-2 . TRBV4-1 CASKAGWGGNYGYTF
TRBJ2-7 . TRBV28 CASSSPGLGAPHEQYF
TRBJ2-5 . TRBV4-3 CASSQGPDRPNYQETQYF
TRBJ1-1 . TRBV6-4 CASSDRPGTGGTEAFF
TRBJ1-4 once TRBV2 CASRALRTATNEKLFF
TRBJ2-2 . TRBV28 CASTGAFWGYTGELFF
TRBJ2-5 . TRBV2 CASSGGLAYQETQYF
TRBJ2-1 . TRBV7-2 CASSERELNNEQFF
TRBJ1-1 . TRBV6-5 CASSYSSGISTEAFF
TRBJ2-2 . TRBV6-5 CASTQGWGRYGELFF
TRBJ2-7 . TRBV7-6 CASSQEDRGHEQYF
TRBJ2-1 . TRBV5-1 CASSLAVGSGNEQFF
TRBJ2-5 . TRBV5-1 CASSPWDRGGETQYF